This TCR beta chain was sequenced during a study of blood T cell repertoires in COVID-19. Looking at the study overall: COVID-19 samples from acute and convalescent phases originated in the United States, Italy and Spain. T cells, B-cell-depleted T cells, or PBMCs supplied cDNA or gDNA.

This CDR3 spans 14 amino acids. V shed 7 bases, J shed 11 bases, and the junction held 14 bases outside the gene matches. Per germline, CDR1 MNHEY and CDR2 SVGAGI. Original data processing: How many nucleated cells were present was estimated from reference gene primer amplification. TCRdb's copy holds only in-frame clones and misses some; the assay was immunoSEQ multiplex PCR. The DNA was the basis for D and trimming; V, J and clone size are from that table. This table has about 230,000 clones, roughly 80% appearing once. The chain links TRBV6-5 to TRBJ2-1; 7 bases are a match to TRBD2. Sequencing was performed on peripheral blood. The source of this sequence is a woman in her 70s with active or convalescent COVID-19. CDR3 protein: CASKPGGGLDQQFF. The CDR3 nucleotides read TGTGCCAGCAAGCCGGGAGGTGGGCTGGATCAGCAGTTCTTC.